One and the same sample provided the 25 T cell receptor beta chains below, sequenced in a study of T cell repertoires in cytomegalovirus infection. TCRdb independently ran MiXCR on the reads; one entry per CDR3 protein. The table includes roughly 180,000 distinct CDR3 sequences, approximately 28% detected once. The sequenced sample consisted of PBMCs. All receptors derive from a human donor in good health (CMV status not recorded). Some clones in this sample may be carry-over from other donors' samples.

V gene TRBV6-2 or TRBV6-3 combines with J gene TRBJ1-5, with D maybe TRBD1 (5 bases). V lost 4 bases to trimming and J lost 7 bases, with 11 bases between them. The CDR3 loop spans 13 amino acids. Looked up from germline, CDR1 is MNHEY and CDR2 is SVGEGT. DNA for the CDR3: TGTGCCAGCAGTTTCCAGGGAGGACAGCCCCAGCATTTT. Its protein product is CASSFQGGQPQHF.

The chain uses TRBV5-1 and TRBJ1-5; D gene uncertain. Germline lookup yields CDR1 SGHRS and CDR2 YFSETQ. Trimming took 1 base from V and 5 from J, leaving 13 bases between them. This CDR3 contains 15 residues. CDR3 sequence: CASSLLPDGDQPQHF. The DNA for the CDR3 is TGCGCCAGCAGCTTGTTACCGGACGGGGATCAGCCCCAGCATTTT.

This sequence joins TRBV5-5 and TRBJ1-1; D is perhaps TRBD1 (6 bases). The CDR3 loop spans 16 amino acids. Trimming shortened V by 3 bases and J by 5 bases, and 20 bases separated the two germline ends. Germline values: CDR1 SGHKS, CDR2 YYEKEE (reference sequence). The CDR3 DNA reads TGTGCCAGCAGCTCGCCGGATGGGGGGCGGGGGACTGAAGCTTTCTTT. Translation gives CASSSPDGGRGTEAFF.

The gene calls are TRBV2 and TRBJ1-1, with 8 bases that match TRBD1. This CDR3 spans 17 amino acids. Looked up from germline, CDR1 is SNHLY and CDR2 is FYNNEI. With V trimmed by 2 bases and J by 1 base, 9 bases remained unmatched. The CDR3 region is CASSEPWSDRENTEAFF. The CDR3 DNA follows: TGTGCCAGCAGTGAACCCTGGTCGGACAGGGAGAACACTGAAGCTTTCTTT.

Regarding this clonotype: A much larger clonotype is one base distant, so this may be a read error. CDR3 DNA: TGTGCCAGCATCTCGGGGCAGGGGTTAAGCAATCAGCCCCAGCATTTT. Translation: CASISGQGLSNQPQHF. The V call is TRBV7-2, the J call TRBJ1-5; TRBD1 is a possible D gene (6 bases). With 7 bases removed from V and 1 base from J, the gap between germline ends came to 17 bases. This CDR3 is 16 amino acids long. Germline V lookup: CDR1 SGHTA, CDR2 FQGNSA.

This clonotype was counted only a few times. The chain carries TRBV12-3 or TRBV12-4 and TRBJ1-6, with a tentative D call TRBD1 (5 bases). This CDR3 region has 17 residues. V lost 6 bases, J lost 0 bases, and 15 bases lay in between. CDR3 nucleotides: TGTGCCAGCAGCCCCGGGACCCTGAGCTCCTATAATTCACCCCTCCACTTT. Protein: CASSPGTLSSYNSPLHF.

Relative to its sample, this clonotype is medium-sized. The chain links TRBV7-6 to TRBJ2-3, with no clear D. Trimming pared 6 bases from V and 3 bases from J, leaving 19 bases between. The CDR3 is made up of 16 amino acids. Germline V lookup: CDR1 SGHVS, CDR2 FNYEAQ. Written as DNA, the CDR3 is TGTGCCAGCAGTCTCTTTGGGCAAGACCCTACAGATACGCAGTATTTT. It translates to CASSLFGQDPTDTQYF.

This clonotype came up a few times. The chain carries TRBV14 and TRBJ1-2, with 10 nucleotides matching TRBD1. Germline loops: CDR1 SGHDN, CDR2 FVKESK. J was trimmed by 4 bases and V by 3 bases; bases with no gene match: 8. CDR3 length equals 16 residues. The CDR3 reads CASSHSRGQGGYGYTF. The DNA of the CDR3 is TGTGCCAGCAGCCATTCTCGCGGACAGGGGGGCTATGGCTACACCTTC.

The sample holds many counts of this clonotype. This rearrangement joins TRBV7-2 to TRBJ2-6; TRBD1 matches at 9 bases. The germline V gene has CDR1 SGHTA and CDR2 FQGNSA. Trimming removed 3 bases from V and 4 bases from J; junction bases left unmatched: 4. CDR3 length: 16 residues. CDR3 sequence (DNA): TGTGCCAGCAGCTTCCACAGGGGGCGCGGGGCCAACGTCCTGACTTTC. It encodes CASSFHRGRGANVLTF.

The chain links TRBV11-2 to TRBJ1-6; a possible D gene is TRBD1 (6 bases). V was trimmed by 6 bases and J by 4 bases, leaving 13 bases between them. CDR3 length equals 15 residues. Germline loops: CDR1 SGHAT, CDR2 FQNNGV. CDR3 residues: CASSLDRSYNSPLHF. CDR3 DNA: TGTGCCAGCAGTTTGGACAGAAGTTATAATTCACCCCTCCACTTT.

The chain joins TRBV19 to TRBJ2-3, with D possibly being TRBD2 (5 bases). The CDR3 covers 16 residues. Looked up from germline, CDR1 is LNHDA and CDR2 is SQIVND (reference sequence). Trimming took 8 bases from V and 2 from J, leaving 20 bases between them. CDR3 DNA: TGTGCCAGTGGAAACCGTGGAGCGGTCCCCACAGATACGCAGTATTTT. Translating it yields CASGNRGAVPTDTQYF.

The CDR3 DNA sequence: TGTGCCAGCAGTTTATCGAGGACTAGCGGGAACATTCAGTACTTC. This codes for CASSLSRTSGNIQYF. V gene TRBV27 combines with J gene TRBJ2-4; 11 bases fit TRBD2. Trimming cost V 0 bases and J 7 bases; bases outside gene matches: 2. The CDR3 spans 15 residues. CDR1 and CDR2 (germline): MNHEY, SMNVEV (reference sequence).

The chain links TRBV19 to TRBJ1-1; 9 bases line up with TRBD1. Germline CDR1 LNHDA, CDR2 SQIVND (reference sequence). CDR3 length: 16 amino acids. V lost 5 bases to trimming and J lost 6 bases; unmatched junction nucleotides: 13. The CDR3 DNA reads as TGTGCCAGTAGTTCCCAAACCGGGACAGGGATCTCTGAAGCTTTCTTT. This translates into CASSSQTGTGISEAFF.

The V and J genes are TRBV7-9 and TRBJ2-1, with D uncertain. V lost 4 bases and J lost 8, with 15 bases in between. CDR1 and CDR2 from the germline V gene are SEHNR and FQNEAQ (reference sequence). The CDR3 has 14 amino acids. Written as DNA, the CDR3 is TGTGCCAGCAGCTGGTTAGGGTCCCCCCATGAGCAGTTCTTC. It codes for CASSWLGSPHEQFF.

J is TRBJ2-3 and V is TRBV20-1; TRBD2 might be the D (6 bases). Germline V gene lookup returns CDR1 DFQATT and CDR2 SNEGSKA (reference sequence). With 6 bases removed from V and 2 bases from J, the gap between germline ends came to 15 bases. The CDR3 has 14 amino acids. In DNA form, the CDR3 reads TGCAGTGCCGATTCGGGGGACTCCACAGATACGCAGTATTTT. Protein product: CSADSGDSTDTQYF.

The chain joins TRBV20-1 to TRBJ1-4; 9 bases are a match to TRBD1. V trimming: 6 bases; J trimming: 7 bases; junction bases outside the gene matches: 3. From germline, CDR1 is DFQATT and CDR2 SNEGSKA (reference sequence). CDR3 size: 12 residues. The DNA of the CDR3 is TGCAGTGCCCGGGACAGGGTTGAAAAACTGTTTTTT. This translates into CSARDRVEKLFF.

This clonotype was detected ten times or more. This chain links TRBV4-2 with TRBJ2-7; 7 bases are a match to TRBD2. CDR1 and CDR2 (germline): LGHNA, YNFKEQ. Trimming removed 0 bases from V and 0 bases from J; junction bases left unmatched: 5. CDR3 length: 16 residues. The CDR3 DNA is TGTGCCAGCAGCCAAGATGGGGGGGGGAGCTCCTACGAGCAGTACTTC. Translation gives CASSQDGGGSSYEQYF.

This clonotype was counted once. This rearrangement joins TRBV3-1 to TRBJ1-3, with D tentatively TRBD1 (5 bases). This CDR3 spans 16 amino acids. V was trimmed by 4 bases and J by 0 bases, leaving 13 bases between them. Germline assignment: CDR1 LGHDT and CDR2 YNNKEL (reference sequence). The DNA of the CDR3 is TGTGCCAGCAGCCCGCGACAGAGCCTCTCTGGAAACACCATATATTTT. It translates to CASSPRQSLSGNTIYF.

In its sample, this clonotype was seen a few times. The chain is built from TRBV29-1 and TRBJ1-2; TRBD1 is a possible D gene (5 bases). Germline V gene data show CDR1 as SQVTM and CDR2 as ANQGSEA. CDR3 size: 14 residues. Trimming removed 4 bases at V and 9 bases at J, with 21 bases between. The CDR3 spells CSVADGAPTPSYTF. DNA for the CDR3: TGCAGCGTTGCAGACGGGGCCCCAACCCCAAGCTACACCTTC.

The rearrangement joins TRBV5-1 to TRBJ1-6; D is unresolved. This CDR3 contains 13 residues. Germline V CDR1 and CDR2: SGHRS, YFSETQ. The ends were cut back, 1 base at V and 10 bases at J, with 9 bases in the middle. CDR3 region: CASSLSGRSPLHF. The CDR3, as DNA: TGCGCCAGCAGCTTGTCGGGGAGGTCACCCCTCCACTTT.

In this sample, this clonotype turned up a few times. The DNA for the CDR3 is TGTGCCAGCAGTGCCTTCGATACGCAGTATTTT. It is translated as CASSAFDTQYF. The rearrangement joins TRBV6-5 to TRBJ2-3; D unclear. Germline CDR1 and CDR2: MNHEY and SVGAGI. The CDR3 has 11 residues. V was pared by 5 bases and J by 6 bases, with 6 bases between.

This chain links TRBV20-1 with TRBJ1-2, with D unclear. This CDR3 is 15 amino acids long. Germline assignment: CDR1 DFQATT and CDR2 SNEGSKA (reference sequence). V dropped 0 bases and J dropped 5 bases, with 16 bases sitting between them. The CDR3 sequence is CSARDNKGNPYGYTF. The CDR3 DNA reads as TGCAGTGCTAGAGATAACAAAGGGAATCCGTATGGCTACACCTTC.

The chain uses TRBV6-2 or TRBV6-3 and TRBJ2-3; D is unclear. Between the trimmed V and J ends, which lost 2 bases and 2 bases, there was a span of 11 bases. The CDR3 length is 15 residues. CDR1 MNHEY and CDR2 SVGEGT come from the germline V gene. The CDR3: CASSYESWATDTQYF. The DNA of the CDR3 is TGTGCCAGCAGTTACGAATCCTGGGCCACAGATACGCAGTATTTT.

The chain carries TRBV2 and TRBJ1-2, with D maybe TRBD1 (6 bases). With 6 bases removed from V and 4 bases from J, the gap between germline ends came to 9 bases. The CDR3 has 12 residues. Per germline, CDR1 SNHLY and CDR2 FYNNEI. CDR3 sequence: CASRGQPYGYTF. The CDR3 DNA reads TGTGCCAGCAGGGGACAACCCTATGGCTACACCTTC.

The chain links TRBV6-2 or TRBV6-3 to TRBJ1-2; TRBD1 is a possible D gene (6 bases). V gave up 4 bases and J gave up 6 bases, with 12 bases separating them. Per germline, CDR1 MNHEY and CDR2 SVGEGT. CDR3 length: 13 amino acids. CDR3 region: CASSWPGEDGYTF. For the CDR3, the DNA is TGTGCCAGCAGTTGGCCAGGGGAGGATGGCTACACCTTC.